This T cell receptor (beta chain) was retrieved from a study of early T cells in non-severe SARS-CoV-2 infection. As for the study in general: Chains were not paired, and sequencing was done on bulk RNA from unsorted whole blood.

Study-wide results and caveats: VDJdb-based annotation leaned toward anti-spike CD8 responses and missed private and CD4 specificities.

Unique molecular identifiers were affixed to single, distinct cDNA molecules. TCRdb independently ran MiXCR on the 5' RACE reads; one entry per CDR3 protein. The sample shows roughly 88,000 distinct CDR3 sequences, less than 15% of them seen only once. In its sample, this clonotype was seen a few times. The antigen is not known. Germline loops: CDR1 SGHDN, CDR2 FVKESK. CDR3 size: 15 residues. Trimming pared 1 base from V and 4 bases from J, leaving 13 bases between. The clonotype originates from an adult who was a healthcare worker with PCR-confirmed SARS-CoV-2 infection or an uninfected control (not recorded which). The V gene is TRBV14, the J gene TRBJ1-1; D ambiguous. Specimen: whole blood. The CDR3 spells CASSQVNLLGTEAFF. The CDR3 DNA reads TGTGCCAGCAGCCAAGTGAATTTATTGGGCACTGAAGCTTTCTTT.